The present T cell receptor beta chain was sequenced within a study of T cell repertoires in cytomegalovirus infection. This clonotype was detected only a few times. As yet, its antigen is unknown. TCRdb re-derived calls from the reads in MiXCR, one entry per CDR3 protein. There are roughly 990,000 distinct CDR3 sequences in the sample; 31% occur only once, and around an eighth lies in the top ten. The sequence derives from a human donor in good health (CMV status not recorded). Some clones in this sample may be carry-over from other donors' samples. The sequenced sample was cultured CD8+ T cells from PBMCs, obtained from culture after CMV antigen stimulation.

CDR3 nucleotides: TGTGCCAGTAGTATAGGGTCCCCGATCGGCGCAGATACGCAGTATTTT. It is translated as CASSIGSPIGADTQYF. V is TRBV19 and J is TRBJ2-3; D unresolved. CDR1 LNHDA and CDR2 SQIVND come from the germline V gene (reference sequence). This CDR3 comprises 16 residues. Trimming left V 1 base short and J 4 bases short, with 15 bases between.